The rows below give T cell receptor beta chains drawn from one sample of a study of blood T cells in healthy people across ages. TCRdb called the 5' RACE reads again in MiXCR, with one record for every CDR3 protein. Of about 930,000 distinct CDR3 sequences listed, about 29% were seen once; the top ten hold 10%. The same sample was also used in a study of T cells of mothers and their children.

Sequencing was done on a sample of blood. These receptors were collected from a woman in her 40s in good health. Each CDR3 is given with its conserved first and last residue. The D gene is left open where the match is weak. Clone size is given for some rows only: seen once, a few or many times, or a class if the clone is expanded.

cdr3_aa: CSARLGQETQYF
cdr3_nt: TGCAGTGCGAGACTGGGACAAGAGACCCAGTACTTC
cdr3_length: 12
d_call: -
v_call: TRBV20-1
j_call: TRBJ2-5
clone_size: many

cdr3_aa: CASSLTLRAQETQYF
cdr3_nt: TGTGCCAGCAGCTTAACCCTGCGAGCCCAAGAGACCCAGTACTTC
cdr3_length: 15
d_call: -
v_call: TRBV7-9
j_call: TRBJ2-5
clone_size: -

cdr3_aa: CASSQDRRRGAFF
cdr3_nt: TGCGCCAGCAGCCAAGATAGGAGAAGGGGTGCTTTCTTT
cdr3_length: 13
d_call: -
v_call: TRBV4-3
j_call: TRBJ1-1
clone_size: few

cdr3_aa: CAIRPGTENNSPLHF
cdr3_nt: TGTGCCATCAGGCCCGGGACAGAGAATAATTCACCCCTCCACTTT
cdr3_length: 15
d_call: TRBD1
v_call: TRBV10-3
j_call: TRBJ1-6
clone_size: -

cdr3_aa: CASRGDLLDGYTF
cdr3_nt: TGCGCCAGCAGGGGTGACCTTCTTGATGGCTACACCTTC
cdr3_length: 13
d_call: -
v_call: TRBV5-1
j_call: TRBJ1-2
clone_size: -

cdr3_aa: CASSVALGGSGKTIYF
cdr3_nt: TGTGCCAGCAGCGTAGCGCTAGGGGGGTCTGGAAAAACCATATATTTT
cdr3_length: 16
d_call: -
v_call: TRBV9
j_call: TRBJ1-3
clone_size: few

cdr3_aa: CSAGQQGATSGELFF
cdr3_nt: TGCAGTGCTGGACAACAGGGGGCGACGAGCGGGGAGCTGTTTTTT
cdr3_length: 15
d_call: TRBD1
v_call: TRBV20-1
j_call: TRBJ2-2
clone_size: -

cdr3_aa: CASSLGPTGRRTEAFF
cdr3_nt: TGTGCCAGCAGCTTAGGCCCGACAGGGAGGCGCACTGAAGCTTTCTTT
cdr3_length: 16
d_call: TRBD1
v_call: TRBV7-9
j_call: TRBJ1-1
clone_size: few

cdr3_aa: CASSLIRPHNEQFF
cdr3_nt: TGTGCCAGCAGTTTAATTAGACCCCACAATGAGCAGTTCTTC
cdr3_length: 14
d_call: -
v_call: TRBV28
j_call: TRBJ2-1
clone_size: many

cdr3_aa: CATSREGGLVPIEQYF
cdr3_nt: TGTGCCACCAGCAGAGAAGGGGGACTAGTGCCGATCGAGCAGTACTTC
cdr3_length: 16
d_call: TRBD2
v_call: TRBV15
j_call: TRBJ2-7
clone_size: many

cdr3_aa: CASSLTGASNSPLHF
cdr3_nt: TGTGCCAGCAGTTTGACAGGGGCGAGCAATTCACCCCTCCACTTT
cdr3_length: 15
d_call: TRBD1
v_call: TRBV6-2/TRBV6-3
j_call: TRBJ1-6
clone_size: -

cdr3_aa: CASSPVTREGYGYTF
cdr3_nt: TGTGCCAGCAGCCCCGTAACCAGGGAGGGGTATGGCTACACCTTC
cdr3_length: 15
d_call: -
v_call: TRBV7-9
j_call: TRBJ1-2
clone_size: -

cdr3_aa: CASSRTGVFYEQYF
cdr3_nt: TGTGCCAGCAGTCGGACAGGGGTTTTCTACGAGCAGTACTTC
cdr3_length: 14
d_call: TRBD1
v_call: TRBV28
j_call: TRBJ2-7
clone_size: many

cdr3_aa: CASSTPLGLAGATNPETQYF
cdr3_nt: TGTGCCAGCAGTACTCCCCTCGGGCTAGCGGGAGCCACGAATCCAGAGACCCAGTACTTC
cdr3_length: 20
d_call: TRBD2
v_call: TRBV12-3/TRBV12-4
j_call: TRBJ2-5
clone_size: -

cdr3_aa: CASRSLGQYYGYTF
cdr3_nt: TGTGCCAGCAGGTCCCTGGGACAGTACTATGGCTACACCTTC
cdr3_length: 14
d_call: TRBD1
v_call: TRBV28
j_call: TRBJ1-2
clone_size: -

cdr3_aa: CASSHDGANYGYTF
cdr3_nt: TGTGCCAGCAGCCATGACGGAGCTAACTATGGCTACACCTTC
cdr3_length: 14
d_call: -
v_call: TRBV14
j_call: TRBJ1-2
clone_size: few

cdr3_aa: CASSQATHEKTTGELFF
cdr3_nt: TGTGCCAGCAGCCAAGCTACCCACGAGAAAACCACCGGGGAGCTGTTTTTT
cdr3_length: 17
d_call: -
v_call: TRBV4-2
j_call: TRBJ2-2
clone_size: -

cdr3_aa: CASSLVPGSNEKLFF
cdr3_nt: TGTGCCAGCAGCTTAGTTCCCGGATCTAATGAAAAACTGTTTTTT
cdr3_length: 15
d_call: -
v_call: TRBV7-2
j_call: TRBJ1-4
clone_size: many

cdr3_aa: CAISESQGSDEKLFF
cdr3_nt: TGTGCCATCAGTGAGTCGCAGGGATCAGATGAAAAACTGTTTTTT
cdr3_length: 15
d_call: -
v_call: TRBV10-3
j_call: TRBJ1-4
clone_size: few

cdr3_aa: CATHSGVSNQPQHF
cdr3_nt: TGTGCCACCCATTCAGGGGTGAGCAATCAGCCCCAGCATTTT
cdr3_length: 14
d_call: -
v_call: TRBV24-1
j_call: TRBJ1-5
clone_size: few

cdr3_aa: CAISDWEGSTEAFF
cdr3_nt: TGTGCCATCAGTGACTGGGAAGGGAGCACTGAAGCTTTCTTT
cdr3_length: 14
d_call: -
v_call: TRBV10-3
j_call: TRBJ1-1
clone_size: -

cdr3_aa: CSASHSRGVTDTQYF
cdr3_nt: TGCAGTGCTAGCCATTCACGGGGGGTCACAGATACGCAGTATTTT
cdr3_length: 15
d_call: TRBD2
v_call: TRBV20-1
j_call: TRBJ2-3
clone_size: few

cdr3_aa: CASSTMTGGGTEAFF
cdr3_nt: TGTGCCAGCAGCACAATGACAGGGGGCGGCACTGAAGCTTTCTTT
cdr3_length: 15
d_call: TRBD1
v_call: TRBV7-2
j_call: TRBJ1-1
clone_size: -

cdr3_aa: CASSNTQGAGEQYF
cdr3_nt: TGTGCCAGCAGCAACACACAGGGGGCTGGGGAGCAGTACTTC
cdr3_length: 14
d_call: TRBD1
v_call: TRBV5-5
j_call: TRBJ2-4
clone_size: -

cdr3_aa: CASKRTSGLEQYF
cdr3_nt: TGTGCCAGCAAGCGGACTAGCGGGCTTGAGCAGTACTTC
cdr3_length: 13
d_call: TRBD2
v_call: TRBV2
j_call: TRBJ2-5
clone_size: -

cdr3_aa: CASSLPGTGRYEQFF
cdr3_nt: TGTGCCAGCAGCTTGCCCGGGACAGGGAGGTATGAGCAGTTCTTC
cdr3_length: 15
d_call: TRBD1
v_call: TRBV5-6
j_call: TRBJ2-1
clone_size: few

cdr3_aa: CATRLRAFETQYF
cdr3_nt: TGTGCCACCAGACTCAGGGCTTTTGAGACCCAGTACTTC
cdr3_length: 13
d_call: -
v_call: TRBV12-3/TRBV12-4
j_call: TRBJ2-5
clone_size: many

cdr3_aa: CASSPLGATGGTDTQYF
cdr3_nt: TGTGCCAGCAGCCCCTTGGGGGCGACAGGGGGCACAGATACGCAGTATTTT
cdr3_length: 17
d_call: TRBD1
v_call: TRBV7-9
j_call: TRBJ2-3
clone_size: few

cdr3_aa: CASSQDRGSEQYF
cdr3_nt: TGTGCCAGCAGCCAAGATCGGGGGAGCGAGCAGTACTTC
cdr3_length: 13
d_call: -
v_call: TRBV3-1
j_call: TRBJ2-7
clone_size: many

cdr3_aa: CASRGETGFLGPQETQYF
cdr3_nt: TGTGCCAGCAGGGGCGAGACAGGGTTCCTTGGGCCACAAGAGACCCAGTACTTC
cdr3_length: 18
d_call: TRBD1
v_call: TRBV7-2
j_call: TRBJ2-5
clone_size: many

cdr3_aa: CASRFSGRGDTQYF
cdr3_nt: TGTGCCAGCAGGTTTAGCGGGCGGGGAGATACGCAGTATTTT
cdr3_length: 14
d_call: TRBD2
v_call: TRBV7-2
j_call: TRBJ2-3
clone_size: many

cdr3_aa: CASASTTGQDSPLHF
cdr3_nt: TGCGCCAGCGCATCAACGACAGGGCAAGATTCACCCCTCCACTTT
cdr3_length: 15
d_call: TRBD1
v_call: TRBV5-1
j_call: TRBJ1-6
clone_size: once

cdr3_aa: CASSPRDRPTDTQYF
cdr3_nt: TGTGCCAGCTCACCAAGGGACAGACCCACAGATACGCAGTATTTT
cdr3_length: 15
d_call: TRBD1
v_call: TRBV18
j_call: TRBJ2-3
clone_size: -

cdr3_aa: CASSQTGGSDGQYF
cdr3_nt: TGTGCCAGCTCACAAACGGGGGGCAGCGACGGGCAGTACTTC
cdr3_length: 14
d_call: -
v_call: TRBV18
j_call: TRBJ2-5
clone_size: -

cdr3_aa: CASSMGGKAFF
cdr3_nt: TGCGCCAGCAGTATGGGGGGGAAGGCTTTCTTT
cdr3_length: 11
d_call: -
v_call: TRBV5-1
j_call: TRBJ1-1
clone_size: many

cdr3_aa: CAWSVQDNYNEQFF
cdr3_nt: TGTGCCTGGAGTGTACAGGACAACTACAATGAGCAGTTCTTC
cdr3_length: 14
d_call: -
v_call: TRBV30
j_call: TRBJ2-1
clone_size: -

cdr3_aa: CASSLDGTGYSTDAQYF
cdr3_nt: TGCGCCAGCAGCTTGGACGGGACAGGGTATAGCACAGATGCGCAGTATTTT
cdr3_length: 17
d_call: TRBD1
v_call: TRBV5-1
j_call: TRBJ2-3
clone_size: -

cdr3_aa: CSVEDPLLAVRQFF
cdr3_nt: TGCAGCGTTGAAGATCCCCTACTAGCGGTACGGCAGTTCTTC
cdr3_length: 14
d_call: TRBD2
v_call: TRBV29-1
j_call: TRBJ2-1
clone_size: -

cdr3_aa: CASKSGGSPSTDTQYF
cdr3_nt: TGTGCCAGCAAAAGCGGGGGATCCCCTAGCACAGATACGCAGTATTTT
cdr3_length: 16
d_call: TRBD2
v_call: TRBV6-5
j_call: TRBJ2-3
clone_size: many

cdr3_aa: CASSQASTGAYEQYF
cdr3_nt: TGTGCCAGCAGCCAAGCTAGCACAGGTGCCTACGAGCAGTACTTC
cdr3_length: 15
d_call: -
v_call: TRBV14
j_call: TRBJ2-7
clone_size: many

cdr3_aa: CASSSGGQGRDEQFF
cdr3_nt: TGTGCCAGCAGTTCGGGGGGGCAGGGACGGGATGAGCAGTTCTTC
cdr3_length: 15
d_call: TRBD2
v_call: TRBV6-1
j_call: TRBJ2-1
clone_size: few

cdr3_aa: CASRGFTEQYF
cdr3_nt: TGTGCCAGCAGGGGATTTACCGAGCAGTACTTC
cdr3_length: 11
d_call: -
v_call: TRBV28
j_call: TRBJ2-7
clone_size: -

cdr3_aa: CASSPRLAGGVDTQYF
cdr3_nt: TGTGCCAGCAGCCCCCGACTAGCGGGGGGGGTAGATACGCAGTATTTT
cdr3_length: 16
d_call: TRBD2
v_call: TRBV7-2
j_call: TRBJ2-3
clone_size: -

cdr3_aa: CASSASGGGNEQFF
cdr3_nt: TGTGCCAGCAGTGCGAGCGGGGGGGGCAATGAGCAGTTCTTC
cdr3_length: 14
d_call: TRBD2
v_call: TRBV6-1
j_call: TRBJ2-1
clone_size: few

cdr3_aa: CAWRGSGNTIYF
cdr3_nt: TGTGCCTGGAGGGGGTCCGGAAACACCATATATTTT
cdr3_length: 12
d_call: -
v_call: TRBV30
j_call: TRBJ1-3
clone_size: few

cdr3_aa: CSARGDSSYEQFF
cdr3_nt: TGCAGTGCTAGAGGGGACAGCTCCTACGAGCAGTTCTTC
cdr3_length: 13
d_call: TRBD1
v_call: TRBV20-1
j_call: TRBJ2-1
clone_size: -

cdr3_aa: CSARDPRQPQETQYF
cdr3_nt: TGCAGTGCTAGAGACCCCCGACAGCCCCAGGAGACCCAGTACTTC
cdr3_length: 15
d_call: -
v_call: TRBV20-1
j_call: TRBJ2-5
clone_size: many

cdr3_aa: CASSILGLSGANVLTF
cdr3_nt: TGCGCCAGCTCTATCTTGGGGCTTTCTGGGGCCAACGTCCTGACTTTC
cdr3_length: 16
d_call: -
v_call: TRBV4-1
j_call: TRBJ2-6
clone_size: -

cdr3_aa: CASSVSGADTQYF
cdr3_nt: TGTGCCAGCAGCGTGTCGGGGGCAGATACGCAGTATTTT
cdr3_length: 13
d_call: -
v_call: TRBV7-9
j_call: TRBJ2-3
clone_size: -

cdr3_aa: CSARSTGAVDNSPLHF
cdr3_nt: TGCAGTGCTAGATCAACAGGGGCTGTGGATAATTCACCCCTCCACTTT
cdr3_length: 16
d_call: TRBD1
v_call: TRBV20-1
j_call: TRBJ1-6
clone_size: few

cdr3_aa: CASSKRGRNNEQFF
cdr3_nt: TGTGCCAGCAGCAAAAGGGGCAGAAACAATGAGCAGTTCTTC
cdr3_length: 14
d_call: -
v_call: TRBV21-1
j_call: TRBJ2-1
clone_size: many

cdr3_aa: CASSSTSLTGEGYELYF
cdr3_nt: TGTGCCAGCAGCTCAACGAGCCTGACAGGGGAGGGGTACGAGCTGTACTTC
cdr3_length: 17
d_call: -
v_call: TRBV6-1
j_call: TRBJ2-5
clone_size: few

cdr3_aa: CASSQESIIQAFF
cdr3_nt: TGTGCCAGCAGCCAAGAATCAATAATCCAAGCTTTCTTT
cdr3_length: 13
d_call: -
v_call: TRBV3-1
j_call: TRBJ1-1
clone_size: -

cdr3_aa: CASSKVQGQGDGDSGANVLTF
cdr3_nt: TGTGCCAGCAGCAAAGTTCAGGGACAGGGGGATGGGGACTCTGGGGCCAACGTCCTGACTTTC
cdr3_length: 21
d_call: -
v_call: TRBV21-1
j_call: TRBJ2-6
clone_size: -

cdr3_aa: CASRGDGHTEAFF
cdr3_nt: TGTGCCAGCAGGGGGGACGGACACACTGAAGCTTTCTTT
cdr3_length: 13
d_call: -
v_call: TRBV12-3/TRBV12-4
j_call: TRBJ1-1
clone_size: few

cdr3_aa: CSAMKLSGLPRDTQYF
cdr3_nt: TGCAGTGCTATGAAACTCTCGGGACTCCCCAGAGATACGCAGTATTTT
cdr3_length: 16
d_call: -
v_call: TRBV20-1
j_call: TRBJ2-3
clone_size: few

cdr3_aa: CASSQSGAYETQYF
cdr3_nt: TGTGCCAGCAGCCAGTCGGGGGCCTATGAGACCCAGTACTTC
cdr3_length: 14
d_call: -
v_call: TRBV7-9
j_call: TRBJ2-5
clone_size: few

cdr3_aa: CSVELAGNYEQYF
cdr3_nt: TGCAGCGTTGAATTGGCAGGTAACTACGAGCAGTACTTC
cdr3_length: 13
d_call: -
v_call: TRBV29-1
j_call: TRBJ2-7
clone_size: -